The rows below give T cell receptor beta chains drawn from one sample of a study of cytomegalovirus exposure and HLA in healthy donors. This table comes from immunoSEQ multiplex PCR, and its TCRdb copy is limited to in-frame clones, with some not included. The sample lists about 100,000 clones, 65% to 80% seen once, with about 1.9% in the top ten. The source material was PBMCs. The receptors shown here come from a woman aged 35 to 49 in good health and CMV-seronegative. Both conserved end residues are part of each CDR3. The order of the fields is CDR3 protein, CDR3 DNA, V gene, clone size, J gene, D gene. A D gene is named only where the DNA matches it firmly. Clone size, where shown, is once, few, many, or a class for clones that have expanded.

CDR3 protein: CASSPRGTGREQYF
CDR3 DNA: TGTGCCAGCAGCCCCCGAGGGACAGGGCGGGAGCAGTACTTC
V gene: TRBV13
clone size: .
J gene: TRBJ2-7
D gene: TRBD1

CDR3 protein: CASSQDLTGGTQYF
CDR3 DNA: TGTGCCAGCAGCCAAGATTTGACGGGGGGGACCCAGTACTTC
V gene: TRBV4-2
clone size: few
J gene: TRBJ2-5
D gene: TRBD2

CDR3 protein: CASSYRGETGELFF
CDR3 DNA: TGTGCCAGCAGTTACCGGGGGGAAACCGGGGAGCTGTTTTTT
V gene: TRBV6-5
clone size: .
J gene: TRBJ2-2
D gene: TRBD2

CDR3 protein: CAGNRAPNEKLFF
CDR3 DNA: TGTGCCGGCAACAGGGCTCCTAATGAAAAACTGTTTTTT
V gene: TRBV6-1
clone size: .
J gene: TRBJ1-4
D gene: .

CDR3 protein: CASSLNPAGGSSYEQYF
CDR3 DNA: TGTGCCAGCAGCTTGAATCCAGCGGGAGGGAGCTCCTACGAGCAGTACTTC
V gene: TRBV7-8
clone size: few
J gene: TRBJ2-7
D gene: TRBD2

CDR3 protein: CASSRQGMVEQYF
CDR3 DNA: TGTGCCAGCAGCCGACAGGGGATGGTCGAGCAGTACTTC
V gene: TRBV6-1
clone size: .
J gene: TRBJ2-7
D gene: TRBD1

CDR3 protein: CASSLGRFSGRPSYEQYF
CDR3 DNA: TGTGCCAGCAGCTTAGGTCGTTTTAGCGGGAGGCCATCCTACGAGCAGTACTTC
V gene: TRBV7-8
clone size: .
J gene: TRBJ2-7
D gene: TRBD2

CDR3 protein: CASSVSGGRTGELFF
CDR3 DNA: TGTGCCAGTAGTGTCAGTGGGGGCCGGACCGGGGAGCTGTTTTTT
V gene: TRBV19
clone size: .
J gene: TRBJ2-2
D gene: .

CDR3 protein: CASSRGPNTEAFF
CDR3 DNA: TGTGCCAGCTCCAGGGGGCCGAACACTGAAGCTTTCTTT
V gene: TRBV2
clone size: .
J gene: TRBJ1-1
D gene: TRBD1

CDR3 protein: CACKTGHQPQHF
CDR3 DNA: TGTGCCTGTAAGACAGGACATCAGCCCCAGCATTTT
V gene: TRBV30
clone size: .
J gene: TRBJ1-5
D gene: .

CDR3 protein: CAWSGVDSYEQYF
CDR3 DNA: TGTGCCTGGAGCGGGGTGGACTCCTACGAGCAGTACTTC
V gene: TRBV30
clone size: .
J gene: TRBJ2-7
D gene: .

CDR3 protein: CASSTAGRSSYEQYF
CDR3 DNA: TGTGCCAGTAGCACCGCAGGGAGGTCCTCCTACGAGCAGTACTTC
V gene: TRBV19
clone size: .
J gene: TRBJ2-7
D gene: .

CDR3 protein: CATMFYNSPLHF
CDR3 DNA: TGTGCCACTATGTTTTATAATTCACCCCTCCACTTT
V gene: TRBV6-6
clone size: few
J gene: TRBJ1-6
D gene: .

CDR3 protein: CASSADREQYF
CDR3 DNA: TGTGCCAGCAGCGCCGACAGGGAGCAGTACTTC
V gene: TRBV9
clone size: .
J gene: TRBJ2-5
D gene: TRBD1

CDR3 protein: CASSQDGGSAEQYF
CDR3 DNA: TGTGCCAGCAGCCAAGACGGCGGGTCGGCCGAGCAGTACTTC
V gene: TRBV4-2
clone size: .
J gene: TRBJ2-7
D gene: .

CDR3 protein: CASSPRQDNEQFF
CDR3 DNA: TGTGCCAGTAGTCCCCGACAGGACAATGAGCAGTTCTTC
V gene: TRBV19
clone size: .
J gene: TRBJ2-1
D gene: .

CDR3 protein: CASSLEGAEAFF
CDR3 DNA: TGTGCCAGCAGCTTAGAGGGAGCCGAAGCTTTCTTT
V gene: TRBV7-9
clone size: few
J gene: TRBJ1-1
D gene: .

CDR3 protein: CASAYQPGTSYNEQFF
CDR3 DNA: TGTGCCAGCGCTTACCAACCCGGGACTAGCTACAATGAGCAGTTCTTC
V gene: TRBV7-3
clone size: .
J gene: TRBJ2-1
D gene: TRBD2

CDR3 protein: CASSYSTTGSYEQYF
CDR3 DNA: TGTGCCAGCAGTTACTCGACCACAGGGTCCTACGAGCAGTACTTC
V gene: TRBV6-5
clone size: .
J gene: TRBJ2-7
D gene: .

CDR3 protein: CASSDIERNTEAFF
CDR3 DNA: TGTGCCAGCAGTGACATAGAACGGAACACTGAAGCTTTCTTT
V gene: TRBV6-1
clone size: .
J gene: TRBJ1-1
D gene: .

CDR3 protein: CASSRVASGDYEQYF
CDR3 DNA: TGTGCCAGCAGCCGTGTCGCTAGCGGGGACTACGAGCAGTACTTC
V gene: TRBV7-6
clone size: few
J gene: TRBJ2-7
D gene: TRBD2

CDR3 protein: CASTGLVNTEAFF
CDR3 DNA: TGTGCCAGCACAGGGTTGGTGAACACTGAAGCTTTCTTT
V gene: TRBV6-1
clone size: .
J gene: TRBJ1-1
D gene: .

CDR3 protein: CASSSTSDTEQYF
CDR3 DNA: TGTGCCAGTAGTTCGACCTCGGACACCGAGCAGTACTTC
V gene: TRBV19
clone size: .
J gene: TRBJ2-7
D gene: .

CDR3 protein: CASSGTSGSSYNEQFF
CDR3 DNA: TGTGCCAGCAGCGGGACTAGCGGTAGCTCCTACAATGAGCAGTTCTTC
V gene: TRBV21-1
clone size: .
J gene: TRBJ2-1
D gene: .

CDR3 protein: CASSLIGGSGNTIYF
CDR3 DNA: TGTGCCAGCAGTTTAATCGGGGGCTCTGGAAACACCATATATTTT
V gene: TRBV27
clone size: .
J gene: TRBJ1-3
D gene: .

CDR3 protein: CASLPLAGFTDTQYF
CDR3 DNA: TGTGCCAGCCTACCCCTAGCGGGATTCACAGATACGCAGTATTTT
V gene: TRBV6-4
clone size: .
J gene: TRBJ2-3
D gene: TRBD2

CDR3 protein: CAWSRDSSNQPQHF
CDR3 DNA: TGTGCCTGGAGTCGGGACAGTAGCAATCAGCCCCAGCATTTT
V gene: TRBV30
clone size: .
J gene: TRBJ1-5
D gene: TRBD1

CDR3 protein: CASSLAFYRTGLNEKLFF
CDR3 DNA: TGTGCCAGCAGCTTAGCGTTTTATAGAACAGGGCTTAATGAAAAACTGTTTTTT
V gene: TRBV7-8
clone size: .
J gene: TRBJ1-4
D gene: .

CDR3 protein: CASSETGGKLFF
CDR3 DNA: TGTGCCAGCAGTGAGACAGGGGGAAAACTGTTTTTT
V gene: TRBV6-1
clone size: .
J gene: TRBJ1-4
D gene: TRBD1

CDR3 protein: CASSKRGQGAVYEQYF
CDR3 DNA: TGTGCCAGCTCAAAAAGGGGACAGGGGGCTGTCTACGAGCAGTACTTC
V gene: TRBV2
clone size: .
J gene: TRBJ2-7
D gene: TRBD1

CDR3 protein: CASSLRDRGTEKLFF
CDR3 DNA: TGTGCCAGTAGTCTTAGGGACAGGGGGACTGAAAAACTGTTTTTT
V gene: TRBV19
clone size: .
J gene: TRBJ1-4
D gene: TRBD1

CDR3 protein: CASSPRPTGSGEAFF
CDR3 DNA: TGTGCCAGCAGCCCTAGACCGACAGGGTCCGGCGAAGCTTTCTTT
V gene: TRBV7-6
clone size: .
J gene: TRBJ1-1
D gene: TRBD1

CDR3 protein: CASSDSGGGAPDTQYF
CDR3 DNA: TGTGCCAGCAGTGACTCGGGCGGGGGGGCCCCAGATACGCAGTATTTT
V gene: TRBV6-4
clone size: .
J gene: TRBJ2-3
D gene: TRBD2

CDR3 protein: CASSSTRTGEQYF
CDR3 DNA: TGTGCCAGCAGCTCCACTAGGACGGGCGAGCAGTACTTC
V gene: TRBV6-6
clone size: .
J gene: TRBJ2-7
D gene: .

CDR3 protein: CASTRTSGGLRRETQYF
CDR3 DNA: TGTGCCAGTACACGGACTAGCGGGGGGCTGAGGAGAGAGACCCAGTACTTC
V gene: TRBV19
clone size: .
J gene: TRBJ2-5
D gene: TRBD2

CDR3 protein: CASSDRVDGYTF
CDR3 DNA: TGTGCCAGCAGTGACAGGGTCGATGGCTACACCTTC
V gene: TRBV7-2
clone size: many
J gene: TRBJ1-2
D gene: TRBD1

CDR3 protein: CASSPHSATNNEQFF
CDR3 DNA: TGTGCCAGCAGCCCGCATAGTGCGACTAACAATGAGCAGTTCTTC
V gene: TRBV9
clone size: .
J gene: TRBJ2-1
D gene: .

CDR3 protein: CSVSSGDTEAFF
CDR3 DNA: TGCAGCGTTTCATCGGGGGACACTGAAGCTTTCTTT
V gene: TRBV29-1
clone size: .
J gene: TRBJ1-1
D gene: .

CDR3 protein: CASSPGLGFSDTQYF
CDR3 DNA: TGTGCTAGCAGCCCGGGACTGGGCTTTAGTGATACGCAGTATTTT
V gene: TRBV7-7
clone size: .
J gene: TRBJ2-3
D gene: .

CDR3 protein: CASSPGTGGLTYGYTF
CDR3 DNA: TGTGCCAGCAGTCCCGGGACAGGGGGGCTCACTTATGGCTACACCTTC
V gene: TRBV27
clone size: .
J gene: TRBJ1-2
D gene: TRBD1

CDR3 protein: CASSQGGQYEQYF
CDR3 DNA: TGCGCCAGCAGCCAAGGAGGGCAGTACGAGCAGTACTTC
V gene: TRBV4-1
clone size: .
J gene: TRBJ2-7
D gene: .

CDR3 protein: CASSQAHRDRAYYEQYF
CDR3 DNA: TGCGCCAGCAGCCAAGCCCACCGAGACAGGGCCTACTACGAGCAGTACTTC
V gene: TRBV4-3
clone size: .
J gene: TRBJ2-7
D gene: TRBD1

CDR3 protein: CASSIIPSGGATKTQYF
CDR3 DNA: TGTGCCAGTAGTATAATCCCTAGCGGGGGGGCGACGAAGACCCAGTACTTC
V gene: TRBV19
clone size: .
J gene: TRBJ2-5
D gene: TRBD2

CDR3 protein: CASSYSIAAGDTQYF
CDR3 DNA: TGTGCCAGCAGTTACTCGATCGCCGCGGGAGATACGCAGTATTTT
V gene: TRBV6-5
clone size: .
J gene: TRBJ2-3
D gene: .

CDR3 protein: CASSMTGGGEKLFF
CDR3 DNA: TGTGCCAGCAGCATGACAGGGGGTGGTGAAAAACTGTTTTTT
V gene: TRBV7-9
clone size: .
J gene: TRBJ1-4
D gene: TRBD1

CDR3 protein: CASSPERGPGTEAFF
CDR3 DNA: TGTGCCAGCTCACCTGAAAGGGGCCCAGGTACTGAAGCTTTCTTT
V gene: TRBV18
clone size: .
J gene: TRBJ1-1
D gene: .

CDR3 protein: CAWSVSLAVNEQFF
CDR3 DNA: TGTGCCTGGAGTGTAAGCCTAGCGGTCAATGAGCAGTTCTTC
V gene: TRBV30
clone size: .
J gene: TRBJ2-1
D gene: TRBD2

CDR3 protein: CASSVFSGRNTGELFF
CDR3 DNA: TGTGCCAGCAGCGTATTTAGCGGAAGAAACACCGGGGAGCTGTTTTTT
V gene: TRBV9
clone size: .
J gene: TRBJ2-2
D gene: .

CDR3 protein: CASSASGTGGAQPQHF
CDR3 DNA: TGTGCCAGTAGTGCCTCCGGGACAGGGGGCGCCCAGCCCCAGCATTTT
V gene: TRBV19
clone size: .
J gene: TRBJ1-5
D gene: TRBD1

CDR3 protein: CASSLESSSGQFF
CDR3 DNA: TGTGCCAGCAGCTTAGAATCCTCGAGTGGGCAGTTCTTC
V gene: TRBV11-3
clone size: .
J gene: TRBJ2-1
D gene: .

CDR3 protein: CASSYDRYSYEQYF
CDR3 DNA: TGTGCCAGCAGTTACGACAGGTACTCCTACGAGCAGTACTTC
V gene: TRBV6-5
clone size: .
J gene: TRBJ2-7
D gene: .

CDR3 protein: CASSFGRGRETQYF
CDR3 DNA: TGCGCCAGCAGCTTCGGTAGGGGCCGGGAGACCCAGTACTTC
V gene: TRBV5-1
clone size: once
J gene: TRBJ2-5
D gene: .

CDR3 protein: CASSDSSSNEKLFF
CDR3 DNA: TGTGCCAGCAGTGACAGTTCTTCTAATGAAAAACTGTTTTTT
V gene: TRBV2
clone size: .
J gene: TRBJ1-4
D gene: .

CDR3 protein: CASSIGASTDTQYF
CDR3 DNA: TGTGCCAGTAGTATTGGAGCATCGACAGATACGCAGTATTTT
V gene: TRBV19
clone size: .
J gene: TRBJ2-3
D gene: .